Listed here are 32 T cell receptor beta chains from one sample, sequenced in a study of blood T cell repertoires in COVID-19. Assay: immunoSEQ multiplex PCR; the TCRdb copy retains only in-frame clones and omits some. The table has about 120,000 clones, about 89% seen once. The specimen sequenced was peripheral blood. The receptors come from a woman aged 70-85 years with acute or convalescent COVID-19.

The J gene is TRBJ2-4, the V gene TRBV5-4, with 9 bases fitting TRBD1. This CDR3 is built from 16 residues. Germline-derived CDR1 and CDR2 are SGHNT and YYREEE (reference sequence). V shed 1 base, J shed 7 bases, and the junction held 9 bases outside the gene matches. The CDR3 region is CASSLNPGTGRNIQYF. The CDR3 DNA is TGTGCCAGCAGCTTGAACCCGGGGACAGGGAGGAACATTCAGTACTTC.

This chain uses TRBV18 with TRBJ1-1; the D gene is possibly TRBD1 (6 bases). Germline CDR1 and CDR2: KGHSH and LQKENI. Trimming cost V 5 bases and J 5 bases, with 15 bases left between them. The CDR3 runs 14 residues. CDR3 nucleotides: TGTGCCAGCTCAGATACAGGGTCGGGGACTGAAGCTTTCTTT. This gives the protein CASSDTGSGTEAFF.

In this sample, this clone turned up once. This chain links TRBV9 with TRBJ1-1; the D gene is possibly TRBD1 (6 bases). Trimming removed 0 bases from V and 10 bases from J, with 13 bases in between. This CDR3 is 13 amino acids long. Germline V gene lookup returns CDR1 SGDLS and CDR2 YYNGEE. CDR3 nucleotides: TGTGCCAGCAGCGTAGTAGGAGGGGGGGTAGCTTTCTTT. Translated, it gives CASSVVGGGVAFF. The variable domain in full, completed from reference TRBV9 and TRBJ1-1, reads DSGVTQTPKHLITATGQRVTLRCSPRSGDLSVYWYQQSLDQGLQFLIQYYNGEERAKGNILERFSAQQFPDLHSELNLSSLELGDSALYFCASSVVGGGVAFFGQGTRLTVV.

The chain is built from TRBV10-3 and TRBJ1-4; TRBD1 matches at 9 bases. The J segment lost 15 bases and the V segment lost 8 bases, leaving 16 bases of the junction unmatched. The CDR3 covers 14 residues. Per the germline V gene, CDR1 is ENHRY and CDR2 is SYGVKD. The CDR3 DNA follows: TGTGCCATCCAGGGGCGGACAGGGGACGGAGGGATGTTTTTT. Translating gives CAIQGRTGDGGMFF.

The chain recombines TRBV5-1 with TRBJ1-4; perhaps TRBD1 as D (6 bases). This CDR3 region has 15 residues. The V and J ends lost 4 bases and 3 bases respectively, with 13 bases between them. CDR1 and CDR2 from the germline V gene are SGHRS and YFSETQ. In DNA, the CDR3 is TGCGCCAGCAGCCTCCTAGGGGGGGCTAATGAAAAACTGTTTTTT. Translated: CASSLLGGANEKLFF.

CDR3 region: CASSLDGRLGYEQYF. In DNA, the CDR3 is TGTGCCAGCAGTCTGGACGGGAGATTAGGGTACGAGCAGTACTTC. The V gene is TRBV28, the J gene TRBJ2-7, with D possibly matching TRBD2 (6 bases). The germline V and J ends were trimmed by 5 bases and 4 bases, with 18 bases remaining between them. The CDR3 length is 15 residues. The germline V gene encodes CDR1 MDHEN and CDR2 SYDVKM.

The chain employs TRBV11-3 and TRBJ1-2, with D tentatively TRBD1 (6 bases). This CDR3 spans 13 amino acids. V was trimmed by 5 bases and J by 1 base, leaving 8 bases between them. CDR1 and CDR2 from the germline V gene are SGHNT and YENEEA. The CDR3 DNA sequence: TGTGCCAGCAGCCAGGACAGTAACTATGGCTACACCTTC. Protein: CASSQDSNYGYTF.

This clone showed up just a few times. CDR3: CASTLGGQGGQPQHF. The CDR3 DNA follows: TGTGCCAGCACATTGGGGGGACAGGGAGGACAGCCCCAGCATTTT. The chain is built from TRBV2 and TRBJ1-5; 9 bases are a match to TRBD1. The V gene end was trimmed by 7 bases and the J gene end by 7 bases; junction bases not matched to a gene: 11. Looked up from germline, CDR1 is SNHLY and CDR2 is FYNNEI. The CDR3 spans 15 residues.

This chain's CDR3 is CASSEAGTGVNGYTF. CDR3 coding DNA: TGTGCCAGCAGTGAAGCGGGGACAGGGGTTAATGGCTACACCTTC. The chain joins TRBV6-1 to TRBJ1-2; 10 nucleotides align to TRBD1. Germline CDR1 and CDR2: MNHNS and SASEGT. The CDR3 totals 15 residues. The trim removed 0 bases at V and 6 bases at J, leaving 4 bases unmatched.

The rearrangement links TRBV3-1 (or the pseudogene TRBV3-2) to TRBJ1-4; weak D call: TRBD1 (5 bases). V shed 6 bases and J shed 5 bases, with 13 bases lying between them. The CDR3 contains 14 residues. Germline V gene data show CDR1 as LGHDT and CDR2 as YNNKEL (reference sequence). The CDR3 loop is CASSPGTGNEKLFF. For the CDR3, the DNA is TGTGCCAGCAGTCCCGGGACTGGGAATGAAAAACTGTTTTTT.

This chain links TRBV19 with TRBJ1-3; possibly TRBD1 for D (5 bases). Trimming left V 5 bases short and J 11 bases short, with 22 bases between. This CDR3 spans 15 amino acids. Germline CDR1 reads LNHDA; CDR2 reads SQIVND (reference sequence). In nucleotides, the CDR3 is TGTGCCAGTAGTGGGGCCCGGGAGAAAAAGGGCGCCATATATTTT. It yields the protein CASSGAREKKGAIYF.

CDR3 sequence (DNA): TGCGCCAGCCCTTATGGACAGAACGAGCAGTACTTC. Protein sequence: CASPYGQNEQYF. This chain joins TRBV10-1 and TRBJ2-7; perhaps TRBD1 as D (6 bases). CDR3 length equals 12 residues. V was shortened by 8 bases and J by 5 bases, with 13 bases between the two germline ends. The V gene's germline CDR1 is WNHNN and CDR2 SYGVQD (reference sequence).

The chain joins TRBV5-1 to TRBJ1-5; D might be TRBD1 (6 bases). Germline CDR1 is SGHRS and CDR2 is YFSETQ. CDR3 length equals 15 residues. The V end was cut by 4 bases, the J end by 4 bases, with 15 bases between. This chain's CDR3 is CASSATGQYNQPQHF. CDR3 DNA: TGCGCCAGCAGCGCCACCGGACAGTATAATCAGCCCCAGCATTTT.

The rearrangement uses TRBV7-3 and TRBJ1-4, with no clear D. There are 13 residues in the CDR3. V lost 3 bases and J 14 bases, leaving 16 bases between the germline ends. Germline assignment: CDR1 SGHTA and CDR2 FQGTGA. CDR3 DNA sequence: TGTGCCAGCAGCTTTGGGCCGGAGGGCACCCTGTTTTTT. This sequence encodes CASSFGPEGTLFF.

The chain couples TRBV10-1 to TRBJ1-1; perhaps TRBD1 as D (5 bases). V shed 0 bases and J shed 3 bases, with 11 bases lying between them. Germline CDR1 WNHNN, CDR2 SYGVQD (reference sequence). This CDR3 contains 15 residues. The CDR3 reads CASSESRKGDTEAFF. CDR3 DNA: TGCGCCAGCAGTGAGTCCAGAAAAGGGGACACTGAAGCTTTCTTT.

This clone has just one count. This chain uses TRBV28 with TRBJ1-4; D perhaps matches TRBD1 (5 bases). Germline values: CDR1 MDHEN, CDR2 SYDVKM. The CDR3 sequence is 15 residues long. Trimming took off 5 bases at V and 5 bases at J, with 15 bases between the two ends. CDR3: CASSPRLGLNEKLFF. The CDR3 region has the DNA TGTGCCAGCAGTCCCCGCTTGGGACTGAATGAAAAACTGTTTTTT.

V usage is TRBV5-1 and J usage is TRBJ2-2; possible D gene TRBD2, 5 bases. The germline V and J ends were trimmed by 1 base and 0 bases, with 10 bases remaining between them. The CDR3 extends over 16 amino acids. Per the germline V gene, CDR1 is SGHRS and CDR2 is YFSETQ. The CDR3 coding sequence is TGCGCCAGCAGCTTGTTTCTCGGGGCGAACACCGGGGAGCTGTTTTTT. Translating it yields CASSLFLGANTGELFF.

The chain is built from TRBV9 and TRBJ1-3; tentative D call: TRBD1 (6 bases). V was pared by 3 bases and J by 0 bases, with 7 bases between. In germline, CDR1 is SGDLS, CDR2 YYNGEE. The CDR3 is 14 amino acids. In DNA, the CDR3 is TGTGCCAGCAGCGCGGACAGCTCTGGAAACACCATATATTTT. Translating it yields CASSADSSGNTIYF.

The CDR3 DNA sequence: TGTGCCAGCAGCAGTCGGACTAGCGGGGGGGCCGATACGCAGTATTTT. Translation gives CASSSRTSGGADTQYF. The chain joins TRBV3-1 (or the pseudogene TRBV3-2) to TRBJ2-3, with TRBD2 matching over 15 bases. The CDR3 totals 16 residues. V was pared by 5 bases and J by 6 bases, with 6 bases of the junction left unmatched. CDR1 and CDR2 from the germline V gene are LGHDT and YNNKEL (reference sequence).

This sequence joins TRBV20-1 and TRBJ1-1; D gene ambiguous. CDR1 and CDR2 from the germline V gene are DFQATT and SNEGSKA (reference sequence). This CDR3 region has 11 residues. The V gene lost 6 bases and the J gene lost 7 bases, with 12 bases spanning the gap. The CDR3 reads CSAAGGNEAFF. For the CDR3, the DNA is TGCAGTGCAGCGGGAGGTAATGAAGCTTTCTTT.

The gene calls are TRBV2 and TRBJ2-1; 11 bases line up with TRBD2. The CDR3 consists of 16 residues. J lost 8 bases, V lost 6 bases, and 12 bases had no gene match. Germline V CDR1 and CDR2: SNHLY, FYNNEI. Written as DNA, the CDR3 is TGTGCCAGCAGCCTAGCGGGGGGAAAATTTTCGGATGAGCAGTTCTTC. This codes for CASSLAGGKFSDEQFF.

This clone was observed once. This rearrangement joins TRBV3-1 (or the pseudogene TRBV3-2) to TRBJ2-1, with 11 bases that match TRBD2. From germline, CDR1 is LGHDT and CDR2 YNNKEL (reference sequence). Trimming removed 1 base from V and 2 bases from J; junction bases left unmatched: 1. CDR3 size: 16 residues. The CDR3 DNA reads TGTGCCAGCAGCCAAGGTAGCGGGGGGGCCTACAATGAGCAGTTCTTC. This sequence encodes CASSQGSGGAYNEQFF.

V gene TRBV6-5 combines with J gene TRBJ1-1; 8 bases line up with TRBD1. Germline loops: CDR1 MNHEY, CDR2 SVGAGI. The J segment lost 1 base and the V segment lost 4 bases, leaving 8 bases of the junction unmatched. CDR3 length: 16 residues. CDR3 loop: CASSSGATGANTEAFF. As DNA, the CDR3 is TGTGCCAGCAGTTCTGGGGCGACAGGGGCGAACACTGAAGCTTTCTTT.

The chain links TRBV3-1 (or the pseudogene TRBV3-2) to TRBJ2-1; 12 positions match TRBD2. The length of the CDR3 is 14 residues. The ends lost 5 bases at V and 8 bases at J; junction bases unmatched: 4. The germline CDR1 and CDR2 sequences are LGHDT and YNNKEL (reference sequence). The CDR3 region is CASSASGGAYEQFF. CDR3 sequence (DNA): TGTGCCAGCAGCGCTAGCGGGGGGGCCTATGAGCAGTTCTTC.

This clone was seen just once. J is TRBJ2-3 and V is TRBV29-1; D is unresolved. Trimming stripped 1 base from V and 5 bases from J, with 7 bases between. The CDR3 runs to 12 residues. Germline assignment: CDR1 SQVTM and CDR2 ANQGSEA. This CDR3 is CSVEGSRDTQYF. The CDR3 DNA follows: TGCAGCGTTGAAGGATCCAGAGATACGCAGTATTTT.

The chain joins TRBV5-1 to TRBJ1-2; D not certain. The CDR3 runs to 15 residues. The germline V gene has CDR1 SGHRS and CDR2 YFSETQ. V was clipped by 0 bases and J by 5 bases, with 14 bases between them. The CDR3 DNA reads TGCGCCAGCAGCTTGGATCAGGAGGGTTGGTATGGCTACACCTTC. As protein: CASSLDQEGWYGYTF. Full variable domain (missing parts from reference TRBV5-1 and TRBJ1-2): KAGVTQTPRYLIKTRGQQVTLSCSPISGHRSVSWYQQTPGQGLQFLFEYFSETQRNKGNFPGRFSGRQFSNSRSEMNVSTLELGDSALYLCASSLDQEGWYGYTFGSGTRLTVV.

The genes are TRBV7-6 and TRBJ2-2, with 9 positions matching TRBD2. CDR3 length: 16 residues. Unmatched junction bases numbered 6, after V lost 5 bases and J lost 2 bases. From germline, CDR1 is SGHVS and CDR2 FNYEAQ. The CDR3 DNA reads TGTGCCAGCAGCAACCTAGCGGGGACCAACACCGGGGAGCTGTTTTTT. Amino acids: CASSNLAGTNTGELFF.

The chain links TRBV9 to TRBJ2-1, with 12 bases lining up with TRBD2. The CDR3 extends over 17 amino acids. Germline V gives CDR1 SGDLS, CDR2 YYNGEE. V lost 3 bases, J lost 3 bases, and 7 bases stayed unmatched. Here the CDR3 DNA reads TGTGCCAGCAGCGGATCCCTAGCGGGGGGGCTCTACAATGAGCAGTTCTTC. Amino acid sequence: CASSGSLAGGLYNEQFF.

The genes are TRBV9 and TRBJ1-3, with a tentative D call TRBD1 (6 bases). V dropped 4 bases and J dropped 0 bases, with 23 bases sitting between them. Germline-derived CDR1 and CDR2 are SGDLS and YYNGEE. The CDR3 contains 19 residues. The DNA of the CDR3 is TGTGCCAGCAGCCCCCGATGGGGGGGGGCGGCTTCCTCTGGAAACACCATATATTTT. Amino acid sequence: CASSPRWGGAASSGNTIYF.

The rearrangement links TRBV12-5 to TRBJ2-1; TRBD2 aligns across 8 bases. The J segment lost 4 bases and the V segment lost 9 bases, leaving 8 bases of the junction unmatched. CDR1 is LGHNT and CDR2 is FRNRAP in the germline V gene. CDR3 length: 14 amino acids. The CDR3 loop is CASEQSGGYNEQFF. The CDR3 coding sequence is TGTGCTAGCGAACAAAGCGGGGGTTACAATGAGCAGTTCTTC.

The gene calls are TRBV30 and TRBJ1-5, with D perhaps matching TRBD1 (5 bases). CDR1 is GTSNPN and CDR2 is SVGIG in the germline V gene (reference sequence). The CDR3 is 13 amino acids. V lost 0 bases and J lost 10, with 13 bases in between. This CDR3 reads CAWSVVGGRPQHF. CDR3 coding DNA: TGTGCCTGGAGTGTAGTTGGGGGGAGACCCCAGCATTTT. Based on the CDR3 plus reference TRBV30 and TRBJ1-5, the full variable domain is SQTIHQWPATLVQPVGSPLSLECTVEGTSNPNLYWYRQAAGRGLQLLFYSVGIGQISSEVPQNLSASRPQDRQFILSSKKLLLSDSGFYLCAWSVVGGRPQHFGDGTRLSIL.

This clone was detected once. The V and J genes are TRBV15 and TRBJ1-5; 10 bases are a match to TRBD1. Germline CDR1 LNHNV, CDR2 YYDKDF (reference sequence). The CDR3 sequence is 19 residues long. V trimming: 0 bases; J trimming: 0 bases; junction bases outside the gene matches: 8. The CDR3 bases are TGTGCCACCAGCAGAGAATTCGGGACAGGGGTTGGTAGCAATCAGCCCCAGCATTTT. Translation gives CATSREFGTGVGSNQPQHF.